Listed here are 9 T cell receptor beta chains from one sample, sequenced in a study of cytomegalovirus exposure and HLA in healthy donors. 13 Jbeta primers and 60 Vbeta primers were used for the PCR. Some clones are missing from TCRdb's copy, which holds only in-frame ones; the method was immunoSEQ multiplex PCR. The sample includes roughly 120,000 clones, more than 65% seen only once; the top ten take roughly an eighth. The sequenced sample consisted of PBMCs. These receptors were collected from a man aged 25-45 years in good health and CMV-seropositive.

The CDR3 DNA sequence: TGTGCCAGCAGCTTAAACAGGGAAGCTTTCTTT. It encodes CASSLNREAFF. The chain couples TRBV13 to TRBJ1-1; D perhaps matches TRBD1 (5 bases). Germline CDR1 reads PRHDT; CDR2 reads FYEKMQ (reference sequence). This CDR3 has 11 residues. V was cut by 2 bases and J by 8 bases, with 6 bases left in between.

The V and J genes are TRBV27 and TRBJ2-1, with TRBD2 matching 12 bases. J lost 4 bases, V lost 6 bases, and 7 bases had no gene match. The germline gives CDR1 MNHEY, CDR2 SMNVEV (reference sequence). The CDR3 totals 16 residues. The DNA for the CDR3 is TGTGCCAGCAGCCATGGACTAGCGGGGCCGTACAATGAGCAGTTCTTC. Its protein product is CASSHGLAGPYNEQFF.

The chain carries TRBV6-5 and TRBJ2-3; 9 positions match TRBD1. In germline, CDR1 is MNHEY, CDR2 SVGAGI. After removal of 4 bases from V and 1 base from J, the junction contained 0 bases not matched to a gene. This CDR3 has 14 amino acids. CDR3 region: CASSWTGGTDTQYF. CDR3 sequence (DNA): TGTGCCAGCAGTTGGACAGGGGGCACAGATACGCAGTATTTT.

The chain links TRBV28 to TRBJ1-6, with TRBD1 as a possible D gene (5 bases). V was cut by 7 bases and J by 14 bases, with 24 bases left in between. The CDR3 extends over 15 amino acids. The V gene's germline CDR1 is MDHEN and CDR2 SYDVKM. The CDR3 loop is CASTSTADTGVTLHF. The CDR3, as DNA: TGTGCCAGCACCTCTACTGCGGACACAGGAGTTACCCTCCACTTT. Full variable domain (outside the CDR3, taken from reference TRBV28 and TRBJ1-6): DVKVTQSSRYLVKRTGEKVFLECVQDMDHENMFWYRQDPGLGLRLIYFSYDVKMKEKGDIPEGYSVSREKKERFSLILESASTNQTSMYLCASTSTADTGVTLHFGNGTRLTVT.

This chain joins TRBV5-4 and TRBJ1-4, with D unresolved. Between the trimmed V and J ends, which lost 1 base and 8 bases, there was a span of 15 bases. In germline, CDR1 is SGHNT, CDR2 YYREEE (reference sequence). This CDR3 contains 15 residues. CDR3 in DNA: TGTGCCAGCAGCTTGTGGCCAGAGGTTGAGGAAAAACTGTTTTTT. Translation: CASSLWPEVEEKLFF.

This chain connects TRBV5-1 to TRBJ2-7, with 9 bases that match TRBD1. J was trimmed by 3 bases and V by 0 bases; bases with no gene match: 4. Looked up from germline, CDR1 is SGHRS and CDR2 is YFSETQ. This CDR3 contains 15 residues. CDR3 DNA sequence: TGCGCCAGCAGCTTGGGCGACAGGGGGAGCTACGAGCAGTACTTC. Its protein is CASSLGDRGSYEQYF. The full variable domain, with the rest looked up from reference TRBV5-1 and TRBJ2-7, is KAGVTQTPRYLIKTRGQQVTLSCSPISGHRSVSWYQQTPGQGLQFLFEYFSETQRNKGNFPGRFSGRQFSNSRSEMNVSTLELGDSALYLCASSLGDRGSYEQYFGPGTRLTVT.

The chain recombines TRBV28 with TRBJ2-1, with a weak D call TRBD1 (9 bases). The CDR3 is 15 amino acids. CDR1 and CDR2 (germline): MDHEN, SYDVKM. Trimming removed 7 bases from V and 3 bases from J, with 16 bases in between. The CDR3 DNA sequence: TGTGCCAGCACCGGGGGGGACAGGGTCTACAATGAGCAGTTCTTC. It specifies CASTGGDRVYNEQFF.

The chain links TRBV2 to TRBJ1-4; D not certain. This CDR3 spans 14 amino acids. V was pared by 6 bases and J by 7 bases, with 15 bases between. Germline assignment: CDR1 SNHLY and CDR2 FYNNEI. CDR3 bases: TGTGCCAGCAGAAACACCCCAGGTAGTGAAAAACTGTTTTTT. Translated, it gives CASRNTPGSEKLFF.

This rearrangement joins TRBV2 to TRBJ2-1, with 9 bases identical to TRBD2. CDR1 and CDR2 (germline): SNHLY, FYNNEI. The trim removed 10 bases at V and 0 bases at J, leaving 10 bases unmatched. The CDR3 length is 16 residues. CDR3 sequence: CAIPPGLASSYNEQFF. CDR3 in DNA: TGTGCCATCCCCCCGGGACTAGCAAGCTCCTACAATGAGCAGTTCTTC.